The 21 T cell receptor beta chains below were found in one sample sequenced in a study of blood T cell repertoires in COVID-19. Profiled with immunoSEQ multiplex PCR; TCRdb holds only in-frame clones, not every one. Here the sample spans over 100,000 clones, just under 85% being singletons. The sequenced sample consisted of peripheral blood. All receptors come from a man aged 40-50 years with active or convalescent COVID-19.

CDR3 sequence: CASSSTGTGFGTEAFF. The CDR3 nucleotides read TGTGCCAGCAGTTCCACCGGGACAGGGTTCGGCACTGAAGCTTTCTTT. This chain connects TRBV2 to TRBJ1-1, with 9 bases lining up with TRBD1. This CDR3 spans 16 amino acids. The germline V gene has CDR1 SNHLY and CDR2 FYNNEI. The junction had 11 bases not matched to a gene; V was cut back by 5 bases and J by 4 bases.

For the CDR3, the DNA is TGTGCCACCAGTGATTATCTTTACAGCCAGCAAGAGACCCAGTACTTC. As protein: CATSDYLYSQQETQYF. This chain connects TRBV24-1 to TRBJ2-5; no reliable D call. The V and J ends lost 2 bases and 2 bases respectively, with 14 bases between them. This CDR3 is built from 16 residues. Germline V lookup: CDR1 KGHDR, CDR2 SFDVKD.

The chain carries TRBV4-2 and TRBJ1-2, with D perhaps matching TRBD1 (6 bases). CDR1 and CDR2 (germline): LGHNA, YNFKEQ. V shed 0 bases and J shed 4 bases, with 9 bases lying between them. The CDR3 consists of 14 residues. CDR3 amino acids: CASSQDAGAYGYTF. In nucleotides, the CDR3 is TGTGCCAGCAGCCAAGATGCAGGGGCCTATGGCTACACCTTC.

The count of this clone is one. The chain uses TRBV6-5 and TRBJ2-7; 9 bases fit TRBD1. Trimming took 10 bases from V and 3 from J; bases not matched to a gene: 10. The germline gives CDR1 MNHEY, CDR2 SVGAGI. The CDR3 has 14 residues. CDR3 loop: CATLQPGQGYEQYF. Here the CDR3 DNA reads TGTGCCACCTTACAACCGGGACAGGGCTACGAGCAGTACTTC.

V gene TRBV2 combines with J gene TRBJ1-5; the match to TRBD1 covers 8 bases. V lost 5 bases, J lost 7 bases, and 4 bases stayed unmatched. Germline lookup yields CDR1 SNHLY and CDR2 FYNNEI. The CDR3 consists of 13 residues. The CDR3 here is CASSLDRDQPQHF. The CDR3 coding sequence is TGTGCCAGCAGTCTGGACAGGGACCAGCCCCAGCATTTT.

The chain is built from TRBV18 and TRBJ1-5, with D perhaps TRBD1 (5 bases). There are 16 residues in the CDR3. V was cut by 2 bases and J by 2 bases, with 13 bases left in between. Per germline, CDR1 KGHSH and CDR2 LQKENI. CDR3 in amino acids: CASSPNRRGGNQPQHF. In DNA form, the CDR3 reads TGTGCCAGCTCACCAAACAGGCGGGGAGGCAATCAGCCCCAGCATTTT.

The J gene is TRBJ2-2, the V gene TRBV5-1; D possibly corresponds to TRBD2 (6 bases). Germline-derived CDR1 and CDR2 are SGHRS and YFSETQ. The CDR3 spans 15 residues. The V end was cut by 4 bases, the J end by 4 bases, with 14 bases between. The CDR3 DNA reads as TGCGCCAGCAGCGGCGGGACCGCGGGCACCGGGGAGCTGTTTTTT. Translation: CASSGGTAGTGELFF.

This clone was seen just once. The CDR3 region has the DNA TGTGCCAGCAGCTCCCCTCTCGAGCAGTACTTC. This gives the protein CASSSPLEQYF. V usage is TRBV11-2 and J usage is TRBJ2-7; D unclear. Trimming took 4 bases from V and 6 from J, leaving 7 bases between them. Looked up from germline, CDR1 is SGHAT and CDR2 is FQNNGV. The CDR3 has 11 amino acids.

The rearrangement links TRBV7-2 to TRBJ2-7, with 7 nucleotides matching TRBD1. CDR1 is SGHTA, CDR2 FQGNSA, per germline. V dropped 1 base and J dropped 2; count of bases not matched to a gene: 2. CDR3 size: 14 residues. The CDR3 DNA sequence: TGTGCCAGCAGCTTAGGGACAGGTACCTACGAGCAGTACTTC. Its protein product is CASSLGTGTYEQYF.

There are a few counts of this clone. The chain couples TRBV5-1 to TRBJ2-1; maybe TRBD2 (5 bases). CDR1 is SGHRS, CDR2 YFSETQ, per germline. The CDR3 extends over 14 amino acids. V was pared by 2 bases and J by 5 bases, with 11 bases between. The CDR3 sequence is CASSFGGADNEQFF. CDR3 nucleotide sequence: TGCGCCAGCAGCTTCGGAGGAGCGGACAATGAGCAGTTCTTC.

A single count supports this clone. The rearrangement uses TRBV5-1 and TRBJ2-7, with D hard to call. Trimming stripped 1 base from V and 0 bases from J, with 14 bases between. The germline gives CDR1 SGHRS, CDR2 YFSETQ. The CDR3 contains 16 residues. Here the CDR3 DNA reads TGCGCCAGCAGCTTGACTATTCCGTCCAGCTCCTACGAGCAGTACTTC. Residues: CASSLTIPSSSYEQYF.

The chain joins TRBV7-2 to TRBJ1-1; TRBD1 might be the D (6 bases). The CDR3 is 14 residues long. The V and J ends lost 6 bases and 2 bases respectively, with 13 bases between them. The germline CDR1 and CDR2 sequences are SGHTA and FQGNSA. The CDR3 DNA follows: TGTGCCAGCAGGCTAGGGGGGGCAAACACTGAAGCTTTCTTT. Protein sequence: CASRLGGANTEAFF.

This chain joins TRBV28 and TRBJ2-7; 7 nucleotides line up with TRBD1. V gave up 5 bases and J gave up 5 bases; unmatched junction bases: 6. Germline V gene sequence: CDR1 MDHEN, CDR2 SYDVKM. This CDR3 has 13 residues. The CDR3 loop reads CASSQGQANEQYF. The CDR3, as DNA: TGTGCCAGCAGTCAAGGACAGGCCAACGAGCAGTACTTC.

This chain links TRBV19 with TRBJ2-3; D is unresolved. Germline V gene lookup returns CDR1 LNHDA and CDR2 SQIVND (reference sequence). The CDR3 runs 17 residues. The V end was cut by 5 bases, the J end by 3 bases, with 21 bases between. DNA of the CDR3: TGTGCCAGTAGTTTGCTAAGCTACACAGACCTTACAGATACGCAGTATTTT. It is translated as CASSLLSYTDLTDTQYF.

The gene calls are TRBV27 and TRBJ1-6; 9 bases match TRBD1. The CDR3 runs to 16 residues. The ends lost 4 bases at V and 6 bases at J; junction bases unmatched: 7. Germline CDR1 MNHEY, CDR2 SMNVEV (reference sequence). CDR3 loop: CASSSTQGARNSPLHF. The CDR3 nucleotides are TGTGCCAGCAGTTCGACACAGGGGGCGCGTAATTCACCCCTCCACTTT.

V gene TRBV19 combines with J gene TRBJ1-5; maybe TRBD1 (6 bases). The V gene's germline CDR1 is LNHDA and CDR2 SQIVND (reference sequence). V gave up 9 bases and J gave up 0 bases, with 18 bases separating them. The CDR3 has 16 residues. The CDR3 loop is CASQAGAAYSNQPQHF. CDR3 nucleotide sequence: TGTGCCAGCCAAGCGGGGGCCGCCTATAGCAATCAGCCCCAGCATTTT. Full variable domain (missing parts from reference TRBV19 and TRBJ1-5): DGGITQSPKYLFRKEGQNVTLSCEQNLNHDAMYWYRQDPGQGLRLIYYSQIVNDFQKGDIAEGYSVSREKKESFPLTVTSAQKNPTAFYLCASQAGAAYSNQPQHFGDGTRLSIL.

This chain uses TRBV6-5 with TRBJ2-2; 9 positions agree with TRBD2. This CDR3 has 15 residues. CDR1 is MNHEY, CDR2 SVGAGI, per germline. V lost 4 bases, J lost 6 bases, and 6 bases stayed unmatched. CDR3 sequence: CASSLGLASAGELFF. The CDR3 DNA follows: TGTGCCAGCAGTTTGGGACTAGCTTCCGCCGGGGAGCTGTTTTTT.

This chain uses TRBV11-2 with TRBJ2-1; D unclear. Trimming left V 0 bases short and J 2 bases short, with 8 bases between. The germline CDR1 and CDR2 sequences are SGHAT and FQNNGV. The CDR3 runs to 15 residues. The DNA for the CDR3 is TGTGCCAGCAGCTTAGACCCGGGTCCCTACAATGAGCAGTTCTTC. This gives the protein CASSLDPGPYNEQFF.

The chain combines TRBV2 with TRBJ2-1; tentative D call: TRBD1 (6 bases). This CDR3 contains 16 residues. Germline CDR1 SNHLY, CDR2 FYNNEI. V lost 6 bases to trimming and J lost 4 bases, with 19 bases between them. CDR3: CASSEVGAEFYNEQFF. The CDR3 region has the DNA TGTGCCAGCAGCGAGGTGGGGGCCGAATTTTACAATGAGCAGTTCTTC.

This clone was observed a few times. This chain joins TRBV10-2 and TRBJ1-5; no clear D. Germline values: CDR1 WSHSY, CDR2 SAAADI. V shed 3 bases and J shed 4 bases, with 13 bases lying between them. The CDR3 extends over 15 amino acids. The CDR3 is CASSDWQVLNQPQHF. CDR3 DNA sequence: TGCGCCAGCAGTGATTGGCAGGTACTTAATCAGCCCCAGCATTTT.

Written as DNA, the CDR3 is TGTGCCAGCAGCCTTCGGTCGGGACTCAATAATTCACCCCTCCACTTT. Protein: CASSLRSGLNNSPLHF. V is TRBV3-1 (or the pseudogene TRBV3-2) and J is TRBJ1-6, with D maybe TRBD1 (5 bases). Trimming took off 4 bases at V and 5 bases at J, with 15 bases between the two ends. Looked up from germline, CDR1 is LGHDT and CDR2 is YNNKEL (reference sequence). The CDR3 is 16 amino acids.